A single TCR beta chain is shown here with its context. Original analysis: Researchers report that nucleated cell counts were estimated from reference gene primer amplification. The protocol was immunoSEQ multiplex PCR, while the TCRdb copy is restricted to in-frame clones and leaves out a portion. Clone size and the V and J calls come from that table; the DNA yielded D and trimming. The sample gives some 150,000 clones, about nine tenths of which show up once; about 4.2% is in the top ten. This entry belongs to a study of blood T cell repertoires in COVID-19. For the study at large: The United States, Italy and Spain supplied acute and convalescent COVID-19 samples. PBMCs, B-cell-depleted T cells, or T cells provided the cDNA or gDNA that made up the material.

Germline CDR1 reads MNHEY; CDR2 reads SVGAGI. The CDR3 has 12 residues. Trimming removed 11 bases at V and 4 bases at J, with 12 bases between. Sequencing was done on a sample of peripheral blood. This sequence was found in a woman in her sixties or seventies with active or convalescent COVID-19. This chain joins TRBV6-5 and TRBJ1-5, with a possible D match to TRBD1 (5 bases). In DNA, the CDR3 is TGTGCCGCTGGGCAGGGAAATCAGCCCCAGCATTTT. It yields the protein CAAGQGNQPQHF.